This T cell receptor beta chain is from a study of T cells in Graves' hyperthyroidism and ophthalmopathy. Points from the study as a whole: The model foresaw ophthalmopathy a median approximately 6.1 months prior to onset.

This clonotype was seen at least ten times. The antigen is undetermined. Amplified TCR beta CDR3 regions derived from RNA transcripts. In the first-round RT-PCR of the TCR CDR3, the HTBI primer set was used. A single record per CDR3 protein comes from TCRdb applying MiXCR to the multiplex PCR reads. The table includes 250,000 to 300,000 distinct CDR3 sequences, 15% to 20% detected once. The TCR comes from a man between 45 and 60 years old with Graves' ophthalmopathy. The specimen sequenced was blood.

CDR3 bases: TGCGCCAGCAGCTTGACGGATCGACAGGCAGTAAGGTTTTATAGCAATCAGCCCCAGCATTTT. It specifies CASSLTDRQAVRFYSNQPQHF. The chain carries TRBV5-1 and TRBJ1-5; perhaps TRBD1 as D (6 bases). CDR3 length: 21 amino acids. Looked up from germline, CDR1 is SGHRS and CDR2 is YFSETQ. V was shortened by 1 base and J by 0 bases, with 26 bases between the two germline ends.